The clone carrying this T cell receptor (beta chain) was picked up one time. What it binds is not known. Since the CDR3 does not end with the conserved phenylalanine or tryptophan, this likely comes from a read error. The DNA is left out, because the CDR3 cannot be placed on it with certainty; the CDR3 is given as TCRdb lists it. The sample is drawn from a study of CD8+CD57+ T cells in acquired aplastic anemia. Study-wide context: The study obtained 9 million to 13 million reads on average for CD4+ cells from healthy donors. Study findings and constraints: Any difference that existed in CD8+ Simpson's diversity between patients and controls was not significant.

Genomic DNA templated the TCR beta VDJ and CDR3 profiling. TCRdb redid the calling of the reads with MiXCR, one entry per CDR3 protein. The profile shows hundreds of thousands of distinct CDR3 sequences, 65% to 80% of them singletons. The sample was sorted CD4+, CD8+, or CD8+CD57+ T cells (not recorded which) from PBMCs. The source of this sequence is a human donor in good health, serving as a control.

This CDR3 is CASSMTGLNLRPVL. The V gene is TRBV19, the J gene TRBJ1-6. The CDR3 is 14 residues long, counting both termini. CDR1 and CDR2 from the germline V gene are LNHDA and SQIVND (reference sequence).